This T cell receptor (beta chain) was captured in a study of blood T cell repertoires in COVID-19. The wider study: In each case, the material was cDNA or gDNA derived from T cells, B-cell-depleted T cells, or PBMCs.

The V and J ends lost 4 bases and 4 bases respectively, with 17 bases between them. The CDR3 spans 15 residues. Per germline, CDR1 SGHKS and CDR2 YYEKEE (reference sequence). This table comes from immunoSEQ multiplex PCR, and its TCRdb copy is limited to in-frame clones, with some not included. The sample shows 150,000 to 200,000 clones, roughly nine tenths of them seen only once. Sequenced material: PBMCs or T cells enriched from blood (not recorded which). The sequence was collected from a woman aged 40 to 49 with acute COVID-19. The rearrangement joins TRBV5-5 to TRBJ1-1, with a tentative D call TRBD1 (5 bases). DNA of the CDR3: TGTGCCAGCAGCCCCACACGGCCGGGGGGCACTGAAGCTTTCTTT. It is translated as CASSPTRPGGTEAFF.